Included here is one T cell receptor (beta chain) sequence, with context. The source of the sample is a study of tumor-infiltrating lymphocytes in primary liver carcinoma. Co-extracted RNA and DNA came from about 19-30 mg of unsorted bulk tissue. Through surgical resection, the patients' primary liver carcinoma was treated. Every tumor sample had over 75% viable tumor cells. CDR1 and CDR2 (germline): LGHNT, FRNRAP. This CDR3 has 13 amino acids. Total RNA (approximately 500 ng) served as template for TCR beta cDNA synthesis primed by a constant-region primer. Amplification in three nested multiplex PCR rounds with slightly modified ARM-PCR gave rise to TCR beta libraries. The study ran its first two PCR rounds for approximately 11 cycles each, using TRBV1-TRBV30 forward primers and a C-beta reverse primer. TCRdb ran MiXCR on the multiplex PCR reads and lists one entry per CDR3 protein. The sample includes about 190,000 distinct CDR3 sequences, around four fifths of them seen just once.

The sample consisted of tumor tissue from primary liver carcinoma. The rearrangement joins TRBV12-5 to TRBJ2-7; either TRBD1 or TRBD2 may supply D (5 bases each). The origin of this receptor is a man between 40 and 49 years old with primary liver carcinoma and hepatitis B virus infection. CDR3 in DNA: TGTACCAGTGAAGGGACCGGTTTCTATGAGCAGTACTTC. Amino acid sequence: CTSEGTGFYEQYF.